A single sample is the source of the 8 T cell receptor beta chains below, sequenced in a study of beta chain features in type 1 diabetes. Expressed TCRB transcripts were sequenced after all isolated RNA was converted to cDNA. Using immunoSEQ multiplex PCR, the repertoire was profiled, and TCRdb retains in-frame clones only, with some absent. The table has roughly 240,000 clones, roughly 70% seen once. Sequencing used naive CD4+ T cells from blood. These receptor sequences come from a man aged 25-45 years in good health.

J is TRBJ2-7 and V is TRBV28; D unclear. V was clipped by 2 bases and J by 0 bases, with 8 bases between them. The CDR3 has 14 residues. From germline, CDR1 is MDHEN and CDR2 SYDVKM. CDR3 DNA: TGTGCCAGCAGTTTACAGTACCTCTCCTACGAGCAGTACTTC. Amino acids: CASSLQYLSYEQYF.

This clone was counted a few times. This sequence joins TRBV29-1 and TRBJ2-1; 8 bases are shared with TRBD1. The CDR3 contains 11 residues. The ends lost 6 bases at V and 10 bases at J; junction bases unmatched: 5. In germline, CDR1 is SQVTM, CDR2 ANQGSEA. CDR3: CSVDRGGEQFF. CDR3 nucleotides: TGCAGCGTCGACAGGGGAGGCGAGCAGTTCTTC.

With regard to this clone: Other DNA sequences in this specimen translate into the identical CDR3. This sequence joins TRBV30 and TRBJ2-3; a weak D match, TRBD1 (6 bases). Germline values: CDR1 GTSNPN, CDR2 SVGIG (reference sequence). V was pared by 0 bases and J by 4 bases, with 8 bases between. The CDR3 sequence is 13 residues long. The CDR3 DNA follows: TGTGCCTGGAGTGTACAGGGACCAGATACGCAGTATTTT. This encodes CAWSVQGPDTQYF.

This clone appeared a few times. The chain employs TRBV19 and TRBJ2-1, with D perhaps TRBD1 (6 bases). CDR1 is LNHDA and CDR2 is SQIVND in the germline V gene (reference sequence). The CDR3 runs 16 residues. The V end lost 6 bases, the J end lost 0 bases, and 15 bases lay between the germline ends. The CDR3 coding sequence is TGTGCCAGTAGCGGAATAGGACAGAGCTCCTACAATGAGCAGTTCTTC. This gives the protein CASSGIGQSSYNEQFF. Complete variable domain (other parts from reference TRBV19 and TRBJ2-1): DGGITQSPKYLFRKEGQNVTLSCEQNLNHDAMYWYRQDPGQGLRLIYYSQIVNDFQKGDIAEGYSVSREKKESFPLTVTSAQKNPTAFYLCASSGIGQSSYNEQFFGPGTRLTVL.

There are a few counts of this clone. The gene calls are TRBV7-2 and TRBJ2-5, with D tentatively TRBD2 (6 bases). V lost 3 bases and J 2 bases, leaving 10 bases between the germline ends. The CDR3 is 14 residues long. The germline V gene encodes CDR1 SGHTA and CDR2 FQGNSA. The CDR3 reads CASSFSGTQETQYF. The CDR3 DNA follows: TGTGCCAGCAGCTTTAGCGGAACTCAAGAGACCCAGTACTTC.

This clone was counted between two and nine times. Other DNA sequences within the sample encode an identical CDR3. The chain is built from TRBV25-1 and TRBJ2-3; D unresolved. The CDR3 is 11 amino acids. Trimming removed 4 bases at V and 4 bases at J, with 3 bases between. In germline, CDR1 is MGHDK, CDR2 SYGVNS. The CDR3 is CASSVADTQYF. CDR3 sequence (DNA): TGTGCCAGCAGTGTTGCAGATACGCAGTATTTT.

The chain links TRBV10-3 to TRBJ2-1, with 10 bases that match TRBD2. This CDR3 region has 15 residues. Looked up from germline, CDR1 is ENHRY and CDR2 is SYGVKD. The V and J ends lost 4 bases and 2 bases, in that order; junction bases with no gene match: 2. The CDR3 reads CAISGLAGAYNEQFF. The DNA of the CDR3 is TGTGCCATCAGTGGGCTAGCGGGGGCCTACAATGAGCAGTTCTTC.

This rearrangement joins TRBV30 to TRBJ2-1, with D hard to call. CDR3 size: 12 residues. Germline loops: CDR1 GTSNPN, CDR2 SVGIG (reference sequence). The germline V and J ends were trimmed by 5 bases and 8 bases, with 13 bases remaining between them. The CDR3 bases are TGTGCCTGGGGGCTACAGTGGGATGAGCAGTTCTTC. Amino acids: CAWGLQWDEQFF.